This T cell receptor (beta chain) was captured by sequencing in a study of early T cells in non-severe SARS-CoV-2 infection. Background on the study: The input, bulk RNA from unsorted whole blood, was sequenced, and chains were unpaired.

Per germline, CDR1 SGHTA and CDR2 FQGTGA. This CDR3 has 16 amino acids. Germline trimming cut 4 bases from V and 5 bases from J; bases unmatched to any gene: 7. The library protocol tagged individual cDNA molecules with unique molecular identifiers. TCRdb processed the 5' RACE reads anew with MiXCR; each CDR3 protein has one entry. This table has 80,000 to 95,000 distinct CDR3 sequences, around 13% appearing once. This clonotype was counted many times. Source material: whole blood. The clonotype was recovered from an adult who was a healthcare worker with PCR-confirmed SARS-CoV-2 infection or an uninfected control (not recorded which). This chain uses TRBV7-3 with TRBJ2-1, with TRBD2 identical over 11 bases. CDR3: CASSSGSGGVDNEQFF. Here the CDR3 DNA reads TGTGCCAGCAGCTCCGGTAGCGGGGGGGTCGACAATGAGCAGTTCTTC.